This T cell receptor beta chain appears in the sequencing data of a study of cytomegalovirus exposure and HLA in healthy donors (dated by TCRdb to 2015 to 2018). With regard to the full study: A later analysis indicated that the 130 or so validation repertoires were generated on the platform also employed for the 600 to 750 repertoires of the first cohort. The study was designed to test whether signatures of past pathogen exposure could be identified by cataloging public T cell receptors. Along with the approximately 600-subject first cohort, a separate validation cohort of over 90 different subjects was used. High-throughput TCR immunosequencing, statistical association of individual TCRs with disease status, and machine learning were combined to predict cytomegalovirus infection status. The full study reports these points: Cytomegalovirus status was reported to be diagnosed by the classifier with high specificity and sensitivity in both the original and validation cohorts. All 120 or so repertoires were used to score co-occurrence in the validation cohort in a later analysis, because that analysis had no HLA typing for the cohort. In a later analysis, TCRs clustered in the first cohort were found to also tend to co-occur in the roughly 120 validation repertoires, with 94% of cluster scores above 0. The authors suggested that the approach could potentially be generalized to other disease states and immunological phenotypes. Three of the identified cytomegalovirus-associated TCR beta chains were confirmed in vitro to be specific for cytomegalovirus antigens. In the study, some 160 TCR beta chains were listed as associated with cytomegalovirus. Across donors, most TCR sequences were observed very rarely, whereas some public TCRs were present in many individuals.

The donors belonged to the validation cohort of about 110 subjects, which was separate from the approximately 610-subject first cohort. Receptor amplification or capture employed the immunoSEQ multiplex PCR assay. As for the authors' bioinformatics: A statistical classification framework was developed to diagnose cytomegalovirus status using the catalog of TCR beta chain sequences. The source is immuneACCESS, and TCRdb retained only in-frame sequences with V and J called. Part of the clones is not carried over; for the studies checked, unresolved V genes explain less than half of this, and the remainder is unexplained. From that table come the V and J calls and clone size; the DNA was used to work out D and trimming. This sample has 200,000 to 250,000 clones in its table, and over 80% of those were observed once. Together, the top ten hold approximately 1.1% of the sample. With regard to this clone: The antigen it recognizes is unknown. No base-level quality is on record; no much larger clone is a single base apart.

CDR3 length: 13 amino acids, cysteine to phenylalanine. Here the CDR3 DNA is all that survives: 39 bases in frame from base 1. V is shortened by 0 bases, J by 5 bases, and the region joining them spans 8 bases. The germline V gene encodes CDR1 SQVTM and CDR2 ANQGSEA. The clonotype originates from a young woman in good health and CMV-seronegative. The chain is assembled from TRBV29-1 and TRBJ2-1, with no confident D gene call. The sample consisted of PBMCs. The bases read TGCAGCGTTGAAGACCTTGTAAACAATGAGCAGTTCTTC. This encodes CSVEDLVNNEQFF.